In its sample, the clone carrying this T cell receptor beta chain was seen once. Antigen: not known. The source of the sample is a study of brain metastases from non-small cell lung cancer. The V and J ends lost 6 bases and 4 bases, in that order; junction bases with no gene match: 10. This CDR3 has 16 amino acids. Germline V gene sequence: CDR1 LGHDT, CDR2 YNNKEL (reference sequence). Regarding the study as a whole: T-cell clones appeared expanded in around 64% of brain metastases relative to matched primary tumors. Metastases had sparse T cells but largely shared repertoires with primaries. T-cell infiltration was lower in brain metastases than primaries (P < 0.001).

Produced via immunoSEQ multiplex PCR; TCRdb's table is partial and in-frame only. The sample includes about 4,900 clones, roughly 80% of them seen just once. The J gene is TRBJ2-5, the V gene TRBV3-1 (or the pseudogene TRBV3-2); 11 bases align to TRBD1. Sequencing was carried out using primary lung tumor tissue. The TCR comes from a donor at least 40 years old with non-small cell lung cancer. The CDR3, as DNA: TGTGCCAGCAGACTGTTGAAAGGGACAGGGGGAGAGACCCAGTACTTC. The encoded protein is CASRLLKGTGGETQYF.